Below, 32 T cell receptor beta chains from the same sample are listed, as sequenced in a study of T cells expressing NK-cell markers. TCRdb re-analyzed the 5' RACE reads; it lists each CDR3 protein once, without DNA. Here the sample table reports about 300,000 distinct CDR3 sequences. Specimen: blood T cells: a sorted CD56 or NKG2C T cell subset, CD4+ or CD8+ T cells, or bulk PBMC T cells (not recorded which). The source is a woman between 18 and 75 years old in good health.

This chain joins TRBV6-5 and TRBJ2-7; TCRdb designates TRBD1, a call that cannot be tested without DNA. Germline lookup yields CDR1 MNHEY and CDR2 SVGAGI. The CDR3 has 15 amino acids. CDR3 sequence reads: CASSSTRVILYEQYF.

The chain combines TRBV29-1 with TRBJ2-5; TCRdb lists TRBD1, though no DNA is available to test this call. CDR1 and CDR2 from the germline V gene are SQVTM and ANQGSEA. This CDR3 is built from 13 residues. The CDR3 loop is CSVDPGQQETQYF.

The J gene is TRBJ1-5, the V gene TRBV30; the TRBD1 assignment by TCRdb is unverifiable without DNA. The CDR3 spans 15 residues. Germline V gene lookup returns CDR1 GTSNPN and CDR2 SVGIG (reference sequence). The CDR3 spells CAWDSRTGGDQPQHF.

The gene calls are TRBV6-1 and TRBJ1-1. The CDR3 is 13 residues long. Germline V gene data show CDR1 as MNHNS and CDR2 as SASEGT. The CDR3 here is CASGRKGNTEAFF.

This CDR3 reads CSAPLRDRGNEQFF. V gene TRBV20-1 combines with J gene TRBJ2-1; TCRdb gives TRBD1 as the D gene, but with no DNA this cannot be confirmed. Germline CDR1 is DFQATT and CDR2 is SNEGSKA (reference sequence). The CDR3 covers 14 residues.

This chain links TRBV12-3 or TRBV12-4 with TRBJ2-2. CDR3 length: 13 residues. This CDR3 is CASSLQVQGELFF.

The chain links TRBV18 to TRBJ2-2; the D call from TCRdb, TRBD1, cannot be confirmed without DNA. The CDR3 covers 15 residues. Germline CDR1 is KGHSH and CDR2 is LQKENI. CDR3 sequence: CASSRLTGSTGELFF.

V and J are TRBV20-1 and TRBJ2-1; TCRdb designates TRBD2, a call that cannot be tested without DNA. Germline V lookup: CDR1 DFQATT, CDR2 SNEGSKA (reference sequence). The CDR3 spans 15 residues. The CDR3 reads CSAKRESSSYNEQFF.

CDR3 region: CAGSTGGGTGELFF. The chain links TRBV5-1 to TRBJ2-2; TCRdb designates TRBD1, a call that cannot be tested without DNA. This CDR3 is built from 14 residues. Germline CDR1 reads SGHRS; CDR2 reads YFSETQ.

The V call is TRBV7-2, the J call TRBJ1-6; absent DNA, TCRdb's TRBD1 call cannot be checked. The CDR3 totals 15 residues. CDR1 and CDR2 (germline): SGHTA, FQGNSA. CDR3 sequence: CASSIPGVNNSPLHF.

The chain uses TRBV20-1 and TRBJ1-2; TCRdb returns TRBD1, unconfirmable since there is no DNA. CDR1 and CDR2 (germline): DFQATT, SNEGSKA (reference sequence). The CDR3 extends over 14 amino acids. CDR3 region: CSAGDRGRDYGYTF.

The V gene is TRBV7-2, the J gene TRBJ1-1; lacking DNA, the TRBD1 call made by TCRdb goes unchecked. The CDR3 totals 13 residues. Germline V gene data show CDR1 as SGHTA and CDR2 as FQGNSA. The CDR3 spells CASSFGANTEAFF.

The chain employs TRBV20-1 and TRBJ1-4; TCRdb selects TRBD1, and the lack of DNA leaves this call unchecked. This CDR3 has 13 residues. In germline, CDR1 is DFQATT, CDR2 SNEGSKA (reference sequence). This CDR3 reads CSAAGQGGEKLFF.

This chain connects TRBV5-1 to TRBJ2-7; as DNA is missing, the TRBD2 call by TCRdb cannot be tested. Germline V gene sequence: CDR1 SGHRS, CDR2 YFSETQ. The length of the CDR3 is 12 residues. This CDR3 is CASRTADYEQYF.

The rearrangement uses TRBV18 and TRBJ2-1; the D gene TCRdb calls, TRBD1, cannot be checked with no DNA. Germline CDR1 and CDR2: KGHSH and LQKENI. The CDR3 covers 16 residues. CDR3 loop: CASSPISTALYNEQFF.

The rearrangement uses TRBV24-1 and TRBJ2-1; checking the TCRdb D call of TRBD1 is not possible without DNA. The CDR3 has 14 residues. The V gene's germline CDR1 is KGHDR and CDR2 SFDVKD. The CDR3 spells CATSDIGTINEQFF.

The V call is TRBV4-2, the J call TRBJ2-1; TCRdb gives TRBD2 as the D gene, but with no DNA this cannot be confirmed. Germline V lookup: CDR1 LGHNA, CDR2 YNFKEQ. This CDR3 has 15 residues. CDR3 in amino acids: CASKSGTNDYNEQFF.

The V and J genes are TRBV5-6 and TRBJ2-3; TCRdb's D call of TRBD1 is untestable without DNA. CDR3 length: 13 amino acids. Germline lookup yields CDR1 SGHDT and CDR2 YYEEEE. CDR3 sequence: CASMLPGADTRYF.

This chain joins TRBV12-3 or TRBV12-4 and TRBJ2-1; checking the TCRdb D call of TRBD2 is not possible without DNA. CDR3 size: 16 residues. CDR3 amino acids: CASSPRLAGKGNEQFF.

The chain uses TRBV20-1 and TRBJ1-6; TCRdb returns TRBD1, unconfirmable since there is no DNA. Germline V gives CDR1 DFQATT, CDR2 SNEGSKA (reference sequence). The CDR3 extends over 18 amino acids. The CDR3 loop is CSARGAGGTSLGDSPLHF.

This sequence joins TRBV9 and TRBJ2-3. The CDR3 covers 16 residues. Germline V gives CDR1 SGDLS, CDR2 YYNGEE. CDR3 protein: CASSVSGSSGTDTQYF.

J is TRBJ1-5 and V is TRBV20-1; the TCRdb D gene call, TRBD1, has no DNA to confirm it. This CDR3 is built from 13 residues. Germline assignment: CDR1 DFQATT and CDR2 SNEGSKA (reference sequence). CDR3 amino acids: CSASGQDNQPQHF.

The V call is TRBV5-1, the J call TRBJ1-6. The CDR3 runs to 16 residues. Per germline, CDR1 SGHRS and CDR2 YFSETQ. The CDR3 sequence: CASSLASSSYNSPLHF.

CDR3 region: CAISRGGSSYNEQFF. The V gene is TRBV10-3, the J gene TRBJ2-1; TCRdb reports TRBD1, a call that lacks DNA to check it against. Germline values: CDR1 ENHRY, CDR2 SYGVKD. The CDR3 extends over 15 amino acids.

The V call is TRBV6-2 or TRBV6-3, the J call TRBJ2-7. Germline V lookup: CDR1 MNHEY, CDR2 SVGEGT. The CDR3 has 16 amino acids. CDR3 in amino acids: CASSYSILGIPYEQYF.

The J gene is TRBJ2-3, the V gene TRBV19; TCRdb designates TRBD1, a call that cannot be tested without DNA. Germline V CDR1 and CDR2: LNHDA, SQIVND (reference sequence). This CDR3 region has 14 residues. CDR3 sequence: CASSIGQGSDTQYF.

The chain is built from TRBV7-3 and TRBJ2-3. The CDR3 runs 15 residues. Germline V CDR1 and CDR2: SGHTA, FQGTGA. CDR3: CASSLSSSSTDTQYF.

The V gene is TRBV3-1, the J gene TRBJ1-1; TCRdb reports TRBD1, a call that lacks DNA to check it against. In germline, CDR1 is LGHDT, CDR2 YNNKEL (reference sequence). The length of the CDR3 is 16 residues. The CDR3 region is CASSPYRGGENTEAFF.

This sequence joins TRBV6-5 and TRBJ2-3. The CDR3 is made up of 14 amino acids. Per germline, CDR1 MNHEY and CDR2 SVGAGI. The CDR3 reads CASSYSDSTDTQYF.

The chain couples TRBV20-1 to TRBJ2-3; the TCRdb call, TRBD1, lacks DNA for checking. Germline values: CDR1 DFQATT, CDR2 SNEGSKA (reference sequence). The CDR3 consists of 17 residues. The chain's CDR3 is CSAQQPGRKTSTDTQYF.

This chain links TRBV12-3 or TRBV12-4 with TRBJ1-2. CDR3 length equals 14 residues. The CDR3 sequence: CASRRTQSLGGYTF.

The chain uses TRBV20-1 and TRBJ1-5; the D gene TCRdb calls, TRBD1, cannot be checked with no DNA. Germline CDR1 and CDR2: DFQATT and SNEGSKA (reference sequence). The CDR3 is 13 residues long. The CDR3 loop reads CSARADRDQPQHF.